This T cell receptor beta chain was identified in a study of blood T cell repertoires in COVID-19. Study-wide context: Acute-phase and convalescent COVID-19 samples originated in the United States, Italy and Spain. PBMCs, B-cell-depleted T cells, or T cells were the source of the cDNA or gDNA that made up the material.

This clone was counted only a few times. Study processing details: For nucleated cells, counts were estimated from reference gene primer amplification. Clones were sequenced by immunoSEQ multiplex PCR, and TCRdb holds only the in-frame ones, with some missing. V and J calls and clone size come straight from that table; D and trimming were deduced from the DNA. The sample has roughly 120,000 clones, approximately 89% seen once. This CDR3 contains 16 residues. CDR1 is LGHDT and CDR2 is YNNKEL in the germline V gene (reference sequence). V shed 0 bases and J shed 8 bases, with 16 bases lying between them.

The chain joins TRBV3-1 (or the pseudogene TRBV3-2) to TRBJ1-4; D is unclear. The source of this sequence is a man aged 35 to 55 with acute or convalescent COVID-19. Sequences were obtained from peripheral blood. In DNA, the CDR3 is TGTGCCAGCAGCCAAGAAGGAGGGAGGACGGGGGAAAAACTGTTTTTT. Its translation is CASSQEGGRTGEKLFF.